The rows below give T cell receptor beta chains drawn from one sample of a study of radiotherapy plus CTLA-4 blockade in lung cancer. Clones were sequenced by immunoSEQ multiplex PCR, and TCRdb holds only the in-frame ones, with some missing. This sample has 30,000 or so clones, with around 70% found just once. This material consisted of peripheral blood, taken from a patient treated with radiotherapy plus ipilimumab. Receptors originate from a human donor with non-small cell lung cancer whose response to radiotherapy plus ipilimumab could not be evaluated. The CDR3 runs from the conserved cysteine through the conserved F or W. Fields, in order: clone size, J gene, D gene, V gene, CDR3 protein, CDR3 DNA. The D gene is left open where the match is weak. Size tells how often a clone was seen (once, few, many) or the class of an expanded clone, and some rows leave it out.

once	TRBJ2-7	-	TRBV5-4	CASSQTGNEQYF	TGTGCCAGCAGCCAAACAGGGAACGAGCAGTACTTC
-	TRBJ1-5	-	TRBV28	CASNAGGGNQPQHF	TGTGCCAGCAACGCGGGGGGCGGCAATCAGCCCCAGCATTTT
few	TRBJ1-5	TRBD1	TRBV19	CASSSPPDTGQGMINQPQHF	TGTGCCAGTAGTTCGCCCCCGGATACGGGACAGGGAATGATTAATCAGCCCCAGCATTTT
-	TRBJ1-1	TRBD1	TRBV19	CASSKKGQGLSEAFF	TGTGCCAGTAGTAAGAAGGGACAGGGCTTGTCTGAAGCTTTCTTT
once	TRBJ1-5	-	TRBV28	CASRTVPSNQPQHF	TGTGCCAGCAGGACAGTCCCTAGCAATCAGCCCCAGCATTTT
-	TRBJ2-7	-	TRBV19	CASSIAGVSGYEQYF	TGTGCCAGTAGTATCGCCGGGGTCTCGGGCTACGAGCAGTACTTC
-	TRBJ1-4	-	TRBV6-1	CASSEILMGSPNEKLFF	TGTGCCAGCAGTGAAATTCTTATGGGGAGCCCTAATGAAAAACTGTTTTTT
-	TRBJ1-5	-	TRBV4-1	CASSQDPQGNLRNQPQHF	TGCGCCAGCAGCCAAGATCCCCAGGGGAATTTGCGGAATCAGCCCCAGCATTTT
few	TRBJ1-2	-	TRBV28	CASIGWSGGYTF	TGTGCCAGTATTGGGTGGAGTGGTGGCTACACCTTC
once	TRBJ1-2	TRBD1	TRBV4-3	CASSQAGQGRNGYTF	TGCGCCAGCAGCCAAGCTGGACAGGGTCGGAATGGCTACACCTTC
-	TRBJ1-6	-	TRBV30	CAWNRGVINSPLHF	TGTGCCTGGAACCGCGGGGTGATAAATTCACCCCTCCACTTT
-	TRBJ2-1	-	TRBV9	CASSVRERSPNEQFF	TGTGCCAGCAGCGTACGGGAGCGTTCCCCCAATGAGCAGTTCTTC
-	TRBJ1-5	TRBD1	TRBV4-3	CASSHRTGSNQPQHF	TGCGCCAGCAGCCACCGGACAGGCAGCAATCAGCCCCAGCATTTT
-	TRBJ1-4	TRBD1	TRBV29-1	CSVGGTAETGYEKLFF	TGCAGCGTTGGGGGGACAGCCGAGACCGGATATGAAAAACTGTTTTTT
-	TRBJ2-1	TRBD2	TRBV5-1	CASSPTSGWNNEQFF	TGCGCCAGCAGCCCGACTAGCGGGTGGAACAATGAGCAGTTCTTC
-	TRBJ1-6	TRBD1	TRBV5-1	CASSLDLTGVNSPLHF	TGCGCCAGCAGCTTGGATTTAACAGGGGTTAATTCACCCCTCCACTTT